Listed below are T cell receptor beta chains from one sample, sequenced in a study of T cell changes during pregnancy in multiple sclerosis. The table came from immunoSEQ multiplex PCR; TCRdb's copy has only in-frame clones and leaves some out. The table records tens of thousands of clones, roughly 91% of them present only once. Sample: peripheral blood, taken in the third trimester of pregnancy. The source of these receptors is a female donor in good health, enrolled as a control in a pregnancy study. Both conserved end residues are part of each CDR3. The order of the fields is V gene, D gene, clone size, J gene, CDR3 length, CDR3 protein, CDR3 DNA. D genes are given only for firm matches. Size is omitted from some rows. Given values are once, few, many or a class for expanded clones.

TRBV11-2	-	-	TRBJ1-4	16	CASSLNGDRTNEKLFF	TGTGCCAGCAGCTTAAATGGCGACAGAACTAATGAAAAACTGTTTTTT
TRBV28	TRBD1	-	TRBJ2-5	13	CASRGTGMETQYF	TGTGCCAGCAGGGGGACAGGGATGGAGACCCAGTACTTC
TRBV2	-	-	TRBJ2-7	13	CASSPERVRKQYF	TGTGCCAGCAGCCCCGAGAGGGTTCGGAAGCAGTACTTC
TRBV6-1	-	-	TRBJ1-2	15	CASSESAQGGGGYTF	TGTGCCAGCAGTGAAAGTGCCCAGGGCGGGGGTGGCTACACCTTC
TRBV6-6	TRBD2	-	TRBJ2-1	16	CASSSTSGGPHNEQFF	TGTGCCAGCAGTTCCACTAGCGGGGGCCCCCACAATGAGCAGTTCTTC
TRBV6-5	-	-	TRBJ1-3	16	CASSYGSSISGNTIYF	TGTGCCAGCAGTTACGGAAGTAGCATCTCTGGAAACACCATATATTTT
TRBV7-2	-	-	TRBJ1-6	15	CASSPQVTWASPLHF	TGTGCCAGCAGCCCCCAGGTTACATGGGCGTCACCCCTCCACTTT
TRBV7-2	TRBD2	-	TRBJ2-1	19	CASSLVGVAGGAQGNEQFF	TGTGCCAGCAGCTTAGTTGGGGTAGCGGGAGGAGCCCAGGGCAATGAGCAGTTCTTC
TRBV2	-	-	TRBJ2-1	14	CASSISASYNEQFF	TGTGCCAGCAGCATCAGCGCATCCTACAATGAGCAGTTCTTC
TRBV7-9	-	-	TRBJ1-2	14	CASSLQGANYGYTF	TGTGCCAGCAGCTTACAGGGCGCTAACTATGGCTACACCTTC
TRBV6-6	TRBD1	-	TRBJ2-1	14	CASTKQGWVNEQFF	TGTGCCAGCACCAAACAGGGGTGGGTCAATGAGCAGTTCTTC
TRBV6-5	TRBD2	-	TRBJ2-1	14	CASSSLAGGNEQFF	TGTGCCAGCAGTAGCCTAGCGGGAGGTAATGAGCAGTTCTTC
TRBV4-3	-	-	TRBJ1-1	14	CASSQDRGDTEAFF	TGCGCCAGCAGCCAAGATCGGGGGGACACTGAAGCTTTCTTT
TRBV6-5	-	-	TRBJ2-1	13	CASSYGTVYEQFF	TGTGCCAGCAGTTACGGTACGGTTTATGAGCAGTTCTTC
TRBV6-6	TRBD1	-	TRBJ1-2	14	CASSYGTANYGYTF	TGTGCCAGCAGTTACGGGACAGCGAACTATGGCTACACCTTC
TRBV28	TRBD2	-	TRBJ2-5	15	CASSFAGGSWETQYF	TGTGCCAGCAGTTTTGCGGGGGGCAGTTGGGAGACCCAGTACTTC
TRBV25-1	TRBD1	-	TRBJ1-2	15	CASSAPTGAFYGYTF	TGTGCCAGCAGTGCCCCGACAGGGGCCTTCTATGGCTACACCTTC
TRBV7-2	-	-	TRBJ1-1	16	CASSLASLGAKTEAFF	TGTGCCAGCAGCTTAGCTTCTCTGGGGGCCAAAACTGAAGCTTTCTTT
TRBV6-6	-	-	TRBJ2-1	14	CASSYGGVTTEQFF	TGTGCCAGCAGTTACGGAGGGGTGACAACTGAGCAGTTCTTC
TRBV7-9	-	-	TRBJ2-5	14	CASSLVTSTETQYF	TGTGCCAGCAGCTTAGTGACTAGTACAGAGACCCAGTACTTC
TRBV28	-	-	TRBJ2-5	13	CASSLVAQETQYF	TGTGCCAGCAGTCTTGTAGCCCAAGAGACCCAGTACTTC
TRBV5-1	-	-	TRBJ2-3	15	CASSESGTYTDTQYF	TGCGCCAGCAGCGAATCCGGGACTTACACAGATACGCAGTATTTT
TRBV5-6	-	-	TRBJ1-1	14	CASSSGGGNTEAFF	TGTGCCAGCAGCTCGGGGGGTGGGAACACTGAAGCTTTCTTT
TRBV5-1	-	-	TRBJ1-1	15	CASSGRAGGDTEAFF	TGCGCCAGCAGCGGGAGGGCCGGGGGCGACACTGAAGCTTTCTTT
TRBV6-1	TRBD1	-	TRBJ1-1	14	CASSGLRDSAEAFF	TGTGCCAGCAGTGGCCTGCGGGACAGCGCTGAAGCTTTCTTT
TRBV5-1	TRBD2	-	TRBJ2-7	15	CASSREGPYGNEQYF	TGCGCCAGCAGCCGGGAGGGCCCCTACGGTAACGAGCAGTACTTC
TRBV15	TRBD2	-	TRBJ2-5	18	CATSRGRASGGLQETQYF	TGTGCCACCAGCAGAGGCCGCGCGAGCGGGGGCCTCCAAGAGACCCAGTACTTC
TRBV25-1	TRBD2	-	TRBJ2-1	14	CASRDSGGYNEQFF	TGTGCCAGCAGAGATAGCGGGGGATACAATGAGCAGTTCTTC
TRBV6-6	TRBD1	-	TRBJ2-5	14	CASNPTGGGETQYF	TGTGCCAGCAATCCAACAGGGGGCGGGGAGACCCAGTACTTC
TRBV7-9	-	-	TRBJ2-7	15	CASSLWTGFSYEQYF	TGTGCCAGCAGCTTATGGACGGGGTTCTCCTACGAGCAGTACTTC
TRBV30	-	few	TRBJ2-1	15	CAWSQGQRSYNEQFF	TGTGCCTGGAGTCAAGGACAGCGCTCCTACAATGAGCAGTTCTTC
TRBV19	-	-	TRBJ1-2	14	CASSDRRGGTGYTF	TGTGCCAGTAGTGATCGACGGGGGGGCACGGGCTACACCTTC
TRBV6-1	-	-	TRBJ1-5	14	CAVAGPLSNQPQHF	TGTGCCGTGGCGGGCCCCCTTAGCAATCAGCCCCAGCATTTT
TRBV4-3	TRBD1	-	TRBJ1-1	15	CASSYYKGDSQEAFF	TGCGCCAGCAGCTACTATAAAGGGGACAGCCAAGAAGCTTTCTTT
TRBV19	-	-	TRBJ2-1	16	CASSKPRGIDVDEQFF	TGTGCCAGTAGCAAACCCCGGGGGATTGACGTCGATGAGCAGTTCTTC
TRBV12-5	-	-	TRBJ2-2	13	CASGRRSTGELFF	TGTGCTAGTGGCCGGAGGAGCACCGGGGAGCTGTTTTTT